Each of the 18 T cell receptor beta chains below was sequenced from the same sample in a study of molecular identifiers for immune sequencing clone quantification. TCRdb re-called the PCR reads through MiXCR, storing one row per CDR3 protein. The table includes 550,000 to 750,000 distinct CDR3 sequences, 15% to 20% detected once. The sequenced sample consisted of naive CD8+ T cells from blood, with Jurkat cell RNA spiked in. The subset is: FACS-sorted CD8+CD4-CCR7+CD45RA+ naive T cells. These receptors came from a human donor in good health. Some libraries in this study had Jurkat cell RNA spiked in.

Turning to this clonotype: A clone one base away is much larger, so this may be a read error. The chain recombines TRBV25-1 with TRBJ2-7, with 7 bases that match TRBD1. Germline V gives CDR1 MGHDK, CDR2 SYGVNS. The CDR3 has 12 amino acids. Here the CDR3 reads CAGRQGAYEQYF. CDR3 DNA sequence: TGTGCCGGCAGGCAGGGGGCCTACGAGCAGTACTTC.

This clonotype showed up many times. This chain connects TRBV30 to TRBJ2-7; D perhaps matches TRBD1 (6 bases). The germline V and J ends were trimmed by 1 base and 3 bases, with 7 bases remaining between them. Germline V gives CDR1 GTSNPN, CDR2 SVGIG (reference sequence). CDR3 size: 12 residues. CDR3 loop: CAWSEGVYEQYF. The CDR3 region has the DNA TGTGCCTGGAGTGAGGGGGTCTACGAGCAGTACTTC.

This clonotype was observed many times. V is TRBV28 and J is TRBJ2-7; D might be TRBD1 (6 bases). V was clipped by 4 bases and J by 6 bases, with 10 bases between them. CDR1 and CDR2 from the germline V gene are MDHEN and SYDVKM. The CDR3 extends over 12 amino acids. The CDR3 loop is CASSYTGREQYF. CDR3 in DNA: TGTGCCAGCAGTTACACAGGGCGCGAGCAGTACTTC.

The sample holds many counts of this clonotype. V and J are TRBV4-1 and TRBJ2-7; D is possibly TRBD1 or TRBD2 (7 bases each). V was clipped by 3 bases and J by 2 bases, with 14 bases between them. Germline-derived CDR1 and CDR2 are MGHRA and YSYEKL. This CDR3 region has 15 residues. In nucleotides, the CDR3 is TGCGCCAGCAGCCATCAGGGGGGGGTTCCCTACGAGCAGTACTTC. This codes for CASSHQGGVPYEQYF.

In this sample, this clonotype turned up many times. The chain uses TRBV6-5 and TRBJ1-1; no reliable D call. Germline V gene sequence: CDR1 MNHEY, CDR2 SVGAGI. The V and J ends lost 0 bases and 8 bases respectively, with 13 bases between them. The CDR3 contains 14 residues. CDR3 sequence reads: CASSYSKLSQEAFF. The CDR3, as DNA: TGTGCCAGCAGTTACTCGAAGCTTAGTCAGGAAGCTTTCTTT.

This clonotype appeared many times. The rearrangement links TRBV20-1 to TRBJ2-3, with 14 bases identical to TRBD2. Germline lookup yields CDR1 DFQATT and CDR2 SNEGSKA (reference sequence). The length of the CDR3 is 13 residues. In DNA form, the CDR3 reads TGCAGGGGGACTAGCGGGAGTACAGATACGCAGTATTTT. Its translation is CRGTSGSTDTQYF.

This clonotype was detected a few times. The junction shows a germline mismatch at one end, possibly a read error. The chain employs TRBV30 and TRBJ1-2; tentatively, D is TRBD1 (5 bases). The CDR3 consists of 13 residues. From germline, CDR1 is GTSNPN and CDR2 SVGIG (reference sequence). The CDR3 DNA sequence: TGTGCCTGGAGTACCACTAGTACCGGGACCGTCGCCTTC. It codes for CAWSTTSTGTVAF.

On this clonotype itself: This could be a read error, since a much larger clone is one nucleotide away. The chain uses TRBV15 and TRBJ2-2; a possible D gene is TRBD2 (7 bases). The CDR3 spans 17 residues. Trimming took 0 bases from V and 4 from J, leaving 15 bases between them. Germline CDR1 and CDR2: LNHNV and YYDKDF (reference sequence). The CDR3 sequence is CATSRDAGAGSTGELFF. Written as DNA, the CDR3 is TGTGCCACCAGCAGAGATGCGGGGGCAGGGAGCACCGGGGAGCTGTTTTTT.

Notes on this clonotype: Possible read error: a much larger clone is one base away. The chain carries TRBV30 and TRBJ1-2; D is unresolved. V was pared by 0 bases and J by 7 bases, with 6 bases between. From germline, CDR1 is GTSNPN and CDR2 SVGIG (reference sequence). The CDR3 extends over 11 amino acids. The CDR3 loop is CAWSVACGYTF. CDR3 nucleotide sequence: TGTGCCTGGAGTGTTGCCTGTGGCTACACCTTC.

In this sample, this clonotype turned up many times. The chain combines TRBV4-3 with TRBJ2-7; TRBD2 matches at 10 bases. The CDR3 extends over 16 amino acids. V lost 1 base, J lost 3 bases, and 6 bases stayed unmatched. Per germline, CDR1 LGHNA and CDR2 YSLEER. The CDR3, as DNA: TGCGCCAGCAGCCAAGCCGCTAGCGGGAGTCGCTACGAGCAGTACTTC. Its translation is CASSQAASGSRYEQYF.

The chain uses TRBV19 and TRBJ1-5, with a tentative D call TRBD1 (6 bases). Germline CDR1 reads LNHDA; CDR2 reads SQIVND (reference sequence). V dropped 7 bases and J dropped 2 bases, with 18 bases sitting between them. CDR3 length equals 16 residues. The CDR3 loop is CASTQQGGLGNQPQHF. The CDR3 region has the DNA TGTGCCAGTACTCAACAGGGAGGGTTGGGCAATCAGCCCCAGCATTTT.

This clonotype has ten or more counts. The CDR3 is CASRARDRVTDTQYF. In DNA, the CDR3 is TGTGCCAGCAGAGCCAGGGACAGGGTAACAGATACGCAGTATTTT. The rearrangement links TRBV6-5 to TRBJ2-3, with 9 bases matching TRBD1. Germline V CDR1 and CDR2: MNHEY, SVGAGI. The CDR3 runs to 15 residues. After removal of 6 bases from V and 3 bases from J, the junction contained 7 bases not matched to a gene.

Comments on this clonotype: One base away lies a much larger clone, so this may be a sequencing read error. The genes are TRBV6-2 or TRBV6-3 and TRBJ1-1; D gene uncertain. This CDR3 comprises 12 residues. CDR1 is MNHEY, CDR2 SVGEGT, per germline. In DNA, the CDR3 is TGTGCCAGCAGTTTTCGGGTCCCTGAAGCTCTCTTT. This sequence encodes CASSFRVPEALF.

Ten or more counts support this clonotype. The V and J genes are TRBV7-2 and TRBJ2-7, with D uncertain. The CDR3 contains 17 residues. Trimming left V 1 base short and J 0 bases short, with 16 bases between. CDR1 is SGHTA, CDR2 FQGNSA, per germline. CDR3 DNA: TGTGCCAGCAGCTTAGACACCGGCCCGGCCCCCTCCTACGAGCAGTACTTC. As protein: CASSLDTGPAPSYEQYF.

This clonotype was recorded at least ten times. The chain recombines TRBV6-6 with TRBJ2-5; D call uncertain. Looked up from germline, CDR1 is MNHNY and CDR2 is SVGAGI (reference sequence). This CDR3 is built from 13 residues. Trimming left V 0 bases short and J 3 bases short, with 5 bases between. This CDR3 is CASSYSHEETQYF. The CDR3 nucleotides are TGTGCCAGCAGTTACTCACACGAAGAGACCCAGTACTTC.

This clonotype has a handful of counts. A much larger clone sits a single nucleotide away, making a read error possible. The chain combines TRBV6-5 with TRBJ1-1, with TRBD1 matching over 10 bases. The CDR3 spans 16 residues. Germline CDR1 and CDR2: MNHEY and SVGAGI. CDR3 residues: CASSYGGQGVDTDAFF. The CDR3 nucleotides are TGTGCCAGCAGTTACGGCGGACAGGGGGTTGACACTGACGCTTTCTTT.

This clonotype occurred many times. The chain has TRBV30 and TRBJ2-7, with TRBD2 matching 11 bases. This CDR3 has 14 residues. Germline loops: CDR1 GTSNPN, CDR2 SVGIG (reference sequence). V gave up 0 bases and J gave up 7 bases; unmatched junction bases: 5. CDR3 loop: CAWSVRIAGGEQYF. Here the CDR3 DNA reads TGTGCCTGGAGTGTCCGGATAGCGGGAGGGGAGCAGTACTTC.

The V gene is TRBV12-5, the J gene TRBJ2-2; D is undetermined. This CDR3 region has 15 residues. CDR1 is LGHNT and CDR2 is FRNRAP in the germline V gene. Trimming took 7 bases from V and 7 from J, leaving 19 bases between them. DNA of the CDR3: TGTGCTAGTGATTTAACGGGCTCCGGCATCGGGGAGCTGTTTTTT. As protein: CASDLTGSGIGELFF.